The sequence of this TCR beta chain was determined in a study of blood T cell repertoires in COVID-19. Trimming stripped 10 bases from V and 2 bases from J, with 11 bases between. Germline CDR1 SNHLY, CDR2 FYNNEI. This CDR3 has 12 residues. Some clones are missing from TCRdb's copy, which holds only in-frame ones; the method was immunoSEQ multiplex PCR. This sample has about 61,000 clones; almost 90% occur once, and the top ten carry roughly 23%. The source material was peripheral blood. The clonotype comes from a woman aged 50 to 60 with active or convalescent COVID-19. The V and J genes are TRBV2 and TRBJ1-2; D possibly corresponds to TRBD1 (5 bases). Here the CDR3 reads CATQTENYGYTF. For the CDR3, the DNA is TGTGCCACACAGACAGAGAACTATGGCTACACCTTC.